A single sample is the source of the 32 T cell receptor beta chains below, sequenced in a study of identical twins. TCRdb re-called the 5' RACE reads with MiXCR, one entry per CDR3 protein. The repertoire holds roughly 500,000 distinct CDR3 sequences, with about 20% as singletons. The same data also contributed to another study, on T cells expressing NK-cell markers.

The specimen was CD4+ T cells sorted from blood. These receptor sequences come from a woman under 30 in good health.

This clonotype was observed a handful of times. CDR3 residues: CRVGAGGHTDTQYF. The CDR3 nucleotides are TGCAGGGTCGGGGCGGGAGGGCACACAGATACGCAGTATTTT. The V call is TRBV20-1, the J call TRBJ2-3, with 9 nucleotides matching TRBD2. The CDR3 consists of 14 residues. Germline CDR1 DFQATT, CDR2 SNEGSKA (reference sequence).

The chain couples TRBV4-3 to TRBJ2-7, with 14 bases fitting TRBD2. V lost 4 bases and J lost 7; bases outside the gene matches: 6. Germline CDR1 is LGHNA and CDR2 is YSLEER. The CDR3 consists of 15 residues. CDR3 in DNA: TGCGCCAGCAGCCCGGGGACTAGCGGGAGCGGAGAGCAGTACTTC. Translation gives CASSPGTSGSGEQYF.

DNA of the CDR3: TGTGCCACCAGCAGAGAGAGGGAACTGACCCAGCATTTT. It encodes CATSRERELTQHF. This chain connects TRBV15 to TRBJ1-5; D gene uncertain. Trimming stripped 0 bases from V and 11 bases from J, with 11 bases between. Germline V CDR1 and CDR2: LNHNV, YYDKDF (reference sequence). The CDR3 sequence is 13 residues long.

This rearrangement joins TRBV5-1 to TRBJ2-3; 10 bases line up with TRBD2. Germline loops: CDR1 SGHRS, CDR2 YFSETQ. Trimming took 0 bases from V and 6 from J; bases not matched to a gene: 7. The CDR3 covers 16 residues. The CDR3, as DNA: TGCGCCAGCAGCTTGGCCGCCCTAGCGGGGGAGGATACGCAGTATTTT. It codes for CASSLAALAGEDTQYF.

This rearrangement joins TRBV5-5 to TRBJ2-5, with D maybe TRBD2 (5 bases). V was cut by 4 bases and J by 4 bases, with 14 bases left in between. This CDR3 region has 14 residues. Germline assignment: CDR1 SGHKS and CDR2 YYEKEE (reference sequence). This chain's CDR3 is CASSLPSSSETQYF. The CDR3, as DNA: TGTGCCAGCAGCCTCCCCTCTAGCTCAGAGACCCAGTACTTC.

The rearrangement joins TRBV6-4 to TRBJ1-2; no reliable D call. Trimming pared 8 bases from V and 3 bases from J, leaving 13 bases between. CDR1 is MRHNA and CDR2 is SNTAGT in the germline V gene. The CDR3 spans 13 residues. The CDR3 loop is CASSLGEDYGYTF. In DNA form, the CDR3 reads TGTGCCAGCTCCCTCGGCGAGGACTATGGCTACACCTTC.

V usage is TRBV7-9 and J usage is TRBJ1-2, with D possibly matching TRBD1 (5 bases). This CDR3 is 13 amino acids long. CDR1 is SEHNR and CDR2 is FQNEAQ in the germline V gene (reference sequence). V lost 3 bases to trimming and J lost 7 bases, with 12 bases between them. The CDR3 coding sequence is TGTGCCAGCAGCTTGGAGGGACGTACTGGCTACACCTTC. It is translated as CASSLEGRTGYTF.

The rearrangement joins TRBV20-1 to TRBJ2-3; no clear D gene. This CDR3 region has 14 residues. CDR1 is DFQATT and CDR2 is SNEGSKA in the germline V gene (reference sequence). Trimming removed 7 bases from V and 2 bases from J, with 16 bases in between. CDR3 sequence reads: CSVSRGGATDTQYF. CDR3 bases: TGCAGTGTATCTAGAGGTGGCGCCACAGATACGCAGTATTTT.

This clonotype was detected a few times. The CDR3 spells CASSLLGQGNYGYTF. CDR3 in DNA: TGTGCCAGCAGCTTGTTAGGACAGGGGAACTATGGCTACACCTTC. J is TRBJ1-2 and V is TRBV5-6, with TRBD1 matching over 9 bases. The length of the CDR3 is 15 residues. Trimming at V came to 1 base and at J to 2 bases, leaving 3 bases not matched to a gene. The V gene's germline CDR1 is SGHDT and CDR2 YYEEEE.

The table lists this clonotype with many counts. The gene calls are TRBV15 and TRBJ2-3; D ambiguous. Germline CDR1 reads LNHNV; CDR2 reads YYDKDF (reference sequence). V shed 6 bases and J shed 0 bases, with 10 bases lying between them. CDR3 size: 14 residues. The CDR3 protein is CATSFYRSTDTQYF. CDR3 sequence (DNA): TGTGCCACCAGTTTTTACCGGAGCACAGATACGCAGTATTTT.

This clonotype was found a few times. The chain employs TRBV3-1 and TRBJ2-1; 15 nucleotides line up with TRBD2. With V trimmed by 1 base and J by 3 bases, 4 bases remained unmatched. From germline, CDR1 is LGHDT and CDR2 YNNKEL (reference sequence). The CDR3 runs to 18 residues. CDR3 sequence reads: CASSQGGLAGGLYNEQFF. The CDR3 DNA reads TGTGCCAGCAGCCAAGGGGGACTAGCGGGAGGTCTCTACAATGAGCAGTTCTTC.

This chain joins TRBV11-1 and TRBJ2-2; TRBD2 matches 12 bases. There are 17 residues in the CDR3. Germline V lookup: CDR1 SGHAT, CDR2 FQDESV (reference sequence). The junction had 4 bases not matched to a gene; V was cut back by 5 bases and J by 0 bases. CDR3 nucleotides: TGTGCCAGCAGCCCGACTAGCGGGGGATCGAACACCGGGGAGCTGTTTTTT. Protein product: CASSPTSGGSNTGELFF.

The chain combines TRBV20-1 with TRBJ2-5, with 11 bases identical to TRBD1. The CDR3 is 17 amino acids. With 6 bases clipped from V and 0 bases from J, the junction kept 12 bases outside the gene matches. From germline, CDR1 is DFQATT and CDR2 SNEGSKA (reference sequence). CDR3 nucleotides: TGCAGTGCCTATAGCTCCGGGACAGGGGGGTACCAAGAGACCCAGTACTTC. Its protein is CSAYSSGTGGYQETQYF.

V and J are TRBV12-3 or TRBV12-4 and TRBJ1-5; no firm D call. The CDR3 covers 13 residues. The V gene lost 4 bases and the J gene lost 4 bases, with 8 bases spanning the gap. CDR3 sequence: CASSSQANQPQHF. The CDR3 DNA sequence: TGTGCCAGCAGTTCCCAGGCAAATCAGCCCCAGCATTTT.

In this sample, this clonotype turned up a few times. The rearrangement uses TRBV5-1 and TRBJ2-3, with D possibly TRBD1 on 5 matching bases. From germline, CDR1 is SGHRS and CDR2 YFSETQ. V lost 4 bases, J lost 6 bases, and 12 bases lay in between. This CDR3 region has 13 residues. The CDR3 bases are TGCGCCAGCAGCCCCCTGACAGCGGATACGCAGTATTTT. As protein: CASSPLTADTQYF.

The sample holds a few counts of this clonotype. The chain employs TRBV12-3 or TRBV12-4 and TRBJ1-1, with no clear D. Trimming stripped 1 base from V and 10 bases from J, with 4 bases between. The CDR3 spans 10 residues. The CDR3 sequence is CASSLVGAFF. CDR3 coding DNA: TGTGCCAGCAGTTTAGTCGGAGCTTTCTTT.

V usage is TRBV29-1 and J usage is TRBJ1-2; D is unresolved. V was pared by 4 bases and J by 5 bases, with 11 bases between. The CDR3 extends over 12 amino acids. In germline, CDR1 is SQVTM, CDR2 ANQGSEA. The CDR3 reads CSVVGKGYGYTF. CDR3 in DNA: TGCAGCGTTGTCGGGAAGGGATATGGCTACACCTTC.

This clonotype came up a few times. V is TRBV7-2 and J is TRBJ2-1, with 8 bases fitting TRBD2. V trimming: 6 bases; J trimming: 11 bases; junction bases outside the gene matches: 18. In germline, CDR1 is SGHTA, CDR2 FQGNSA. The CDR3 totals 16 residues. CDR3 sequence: CASRQTGTRGTMKQFF. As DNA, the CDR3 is TGTGCCAGCAGGCAGACCGGGACTAGAGGGACAATGAAGCAGTTCTTC.

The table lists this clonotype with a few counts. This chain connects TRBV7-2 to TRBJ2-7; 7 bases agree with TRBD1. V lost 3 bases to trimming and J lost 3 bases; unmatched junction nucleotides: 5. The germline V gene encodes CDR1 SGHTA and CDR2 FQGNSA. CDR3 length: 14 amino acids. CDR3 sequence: CASSLLGQNYEQYF. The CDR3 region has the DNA TGTGCCAGCAGCTTGTTGGGACAGAACTACGAGCAGTACTTC.

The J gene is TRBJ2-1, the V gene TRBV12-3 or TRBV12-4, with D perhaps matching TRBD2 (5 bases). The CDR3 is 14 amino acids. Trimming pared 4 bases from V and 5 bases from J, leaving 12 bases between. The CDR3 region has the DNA TGTGCCAGCAGTTCGAGCCTAGCCGACAATGAGCAGTTCTTC. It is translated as CASSSSLADNEQFF.

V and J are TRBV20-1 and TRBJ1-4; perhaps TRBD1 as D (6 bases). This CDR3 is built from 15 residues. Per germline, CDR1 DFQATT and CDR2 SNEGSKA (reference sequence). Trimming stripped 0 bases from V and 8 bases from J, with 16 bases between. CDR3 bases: TGCAGTGCTAGAGAAATGGACAGTCGGGCCGAAAAACTGTTTTTT. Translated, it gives CSAREMDSRAEKLFF.

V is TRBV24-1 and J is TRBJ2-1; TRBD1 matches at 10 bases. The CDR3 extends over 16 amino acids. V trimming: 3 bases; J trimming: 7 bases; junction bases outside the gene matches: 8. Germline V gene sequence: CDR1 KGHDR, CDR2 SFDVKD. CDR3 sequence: CATSDAPGQGSNEQFF. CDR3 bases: TGTGCCACCAGTGATGCCCCGGGACAGGGGAGTAATGAGCAGTTCTTC.

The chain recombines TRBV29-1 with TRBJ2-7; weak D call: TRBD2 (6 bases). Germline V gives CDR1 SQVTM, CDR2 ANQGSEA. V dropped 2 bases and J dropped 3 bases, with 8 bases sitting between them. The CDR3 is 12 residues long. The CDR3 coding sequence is TGCAGCGTTGAAAGGGAGGACTACGAGCAGTACTTC. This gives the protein CSVEREDYEQYF.

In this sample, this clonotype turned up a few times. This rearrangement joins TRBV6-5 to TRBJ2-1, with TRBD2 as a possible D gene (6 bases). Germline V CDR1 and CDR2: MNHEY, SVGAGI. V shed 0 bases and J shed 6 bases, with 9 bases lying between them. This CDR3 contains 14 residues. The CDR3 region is CASSYSGLVNEQFF. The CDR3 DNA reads TGTGCCAGCAGTTACTCGGGACTGGTCAATGAGCAGTTCTTC.

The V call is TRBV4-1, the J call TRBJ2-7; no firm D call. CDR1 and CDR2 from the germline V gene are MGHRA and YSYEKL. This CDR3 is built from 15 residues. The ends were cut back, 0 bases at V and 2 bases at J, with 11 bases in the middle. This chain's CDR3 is CASSQELDNTYEQYF. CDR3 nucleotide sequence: TGCGCCAGCAGCCAAGAATTGGATAACACCTACGAGCAGTACTTC.

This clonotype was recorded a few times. The CDR3: CASSPNRRNNEQFF. In DNA form, the CDR3 reads TGTGCCAGCAGCCCTAACCGCCGGAATAATGAGCAGTTCTTC. The V and J genes are TRBV12-3 or TRBV12-4 and TRBJ2-1; no clear D gene. The ends were cut back, 6 bases at V and 7 bases at J, with 16 bases in the middle. The CDR3 spans 14 residues.

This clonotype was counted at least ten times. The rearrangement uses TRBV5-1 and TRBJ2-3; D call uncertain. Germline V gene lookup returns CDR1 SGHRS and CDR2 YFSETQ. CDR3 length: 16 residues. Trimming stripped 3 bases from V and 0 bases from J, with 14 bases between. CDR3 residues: CASSWADTSSTDTQYF. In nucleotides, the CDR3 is TGCGCCAGCAGCTGGGCTGACACTTCTAGCACAGATACGCAGTATTTT.

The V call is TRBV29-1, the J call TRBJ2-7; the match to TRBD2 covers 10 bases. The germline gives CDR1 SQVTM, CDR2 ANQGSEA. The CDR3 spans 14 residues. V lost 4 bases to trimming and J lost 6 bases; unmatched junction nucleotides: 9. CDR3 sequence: CSVVAGGGVGEQYF. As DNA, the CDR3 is TGCAGCGTTGTAGCGGGAGGTGGGGTCGGCGAGCAGTACTTC.

In DNA, the CDR3 is TGTGCCAGCAGACCTCAGGGGAACACCGGGGAGCTGTTTTTT. Its translation is CASRPQGNTGELFF. This chain joins TRBV5-4 and TRBJ2-2; TRBD1 might be the D (5 bases). V was shortened by 5 bases and J by 1 base, with 9 bases between the two germline ends. The CDR3 consists of 14 residues. Per the germline V gene, CDR1 is SGHNT and CDR2 is YYREEE (reference sequence). Supplemented by reference TRBV5-4 and TRBJ2-2, the full variable domain reads ETGVTQSPTHLIKTRGQQVTLRCSSQSGHNTVSWYQQALGQGPQFIFQYYREEENGRGNFPPRFSGLQFPNYSSELNVNALELDDSALYLCASRPQGNTGELFFGEGSRLTVL.

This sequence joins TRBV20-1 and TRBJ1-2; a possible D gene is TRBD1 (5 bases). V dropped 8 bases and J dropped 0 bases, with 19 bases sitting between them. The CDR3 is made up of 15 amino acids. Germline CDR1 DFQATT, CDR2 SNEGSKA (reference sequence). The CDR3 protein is CSFWGSHLANYGYTF. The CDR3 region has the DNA TGCAGTTTCTGGGGCAGTCATTTAGCTAACTATGGCTACACCTTC.

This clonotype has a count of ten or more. The CDR3 nucleotides read TGTGCCAGCAGTTTGGGATCCGGGGAGCTGTTTTTT. Encoded protein: CASSLGSGELFF. The rearrangement links TRBV12-3 or TRBV12-4 to TRBJ2-2; D uncertain. The V end was cut by 3 bases, the J end by 6 bases, with 5 bases between. This CDR3 has 12 amino acids.

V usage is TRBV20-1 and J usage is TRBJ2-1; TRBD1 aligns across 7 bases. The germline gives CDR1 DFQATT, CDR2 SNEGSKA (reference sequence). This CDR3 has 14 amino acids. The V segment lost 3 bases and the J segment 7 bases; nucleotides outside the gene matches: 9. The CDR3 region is CSASRGQGSNEQFF. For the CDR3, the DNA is TGCAGTGCTAGTAGGGGGCAAGGGAGTAATGAGCAGTTCTTC.